What follows are 10 T cell receptor beta chains derived from one specimen sequenced in a study of read filtering for tumor transcriptome and immune sequencing. The library was built from roughly 400 ng RNA with molecular barcoded adaptors for alpha/delta and beta/gamma chains. In TCRdb, the reads were re-called with MiXCR into one record per CDR3 protein. The sample shows 39,000 or so distinct CDR3 sequences, over 10% of them seen only once. Sequences were obtained from a population of CD138-negative cells sorted from bone marrow. The receptor source for this set is a donor over 35 with multiple myeloma.

This clonotype showed up many times. This sequence joins TRBV3-1 and TRBJ2-1, with 8 bases lining up with TRBD1. CDR1 and CDR2 (germline): LGHDT, YNNKEL (reference sequence). The CDR3 covers 15 residues. V shed 6 bases, J shed 0 bases, and the junction held 4 bases outside the gene matches. The CDR3 sequence is CASSPDRGSYNEQFF. The CDR3 region has the DNA TGTGCCAGCAGTCCAGACAGGGGCTCCTACAATGAGCAGTTCTTC.

This clonotype was seen at least ten times. This chain's CDR3 is CSARGDRGYNEQFF. The DNA of the CDR3 is TGCAGTGCTAGAGGCGACAGGGGATACAATGAGCAGTTCTTC. The genes are TRBV20-1 and TRBJ2-1, with 8 bases that match TRBD1. V shed 1 base and J 4 bases; nucleotides not matched to a gene: 3. From germline, CDR1 is DFQATT and CDR2 SNEGSKA (reference sequence). The CDR3 has 14 residues.

This clonotype appeared once. The CDR3 DNA reads TGTGCCAACATCTTAGTAGGGAGGAGGTCGGGATACAATGAGCAGTTCTTC. Protein sequence: CANILVGRRSGYNEQFF. The V gene is TRBV7-8, the J gene TRBJ2-1; weak D call: TRBD2 (6 bases). The V gene's germline CDR1 is SGHVS and CDR2 FQNEAQ. The V end lost 10 bases, the J end lost 4 bases, and 26 bases lay between the germline ends. The CDR3 is made up of 17 amino acids.

This chain links TRBV20-1 with TRBJ1-3; the D gene is possibly TRBD1 (6 bases). V lost 3 bases to trimming and J lost 1 base, with 10 bases between them. Germline CDR1 is DFQATT and CDR2 is SNEGSKA (reference sequence). The CDR3 contains 14 residues. As DNA, the CDR3 is TGCAGTGCTAGCGGACAGTTATCTGGAAACACCATATATTTT. Amino acid sequence: CSASGQLSGNTIYF.

This clonotype was counted ten times or more. The chain joins TRBV29-1 to TRBJ2-1, with D possibly being TRBD2 (5 bases). This CDR3 has 14 residues. Trimming stripped 0 bases from V and 9 bases from J, with 15 bases between. The germline V gene encodes CDR1 SQVTM and CDR2 ANQGSEA. The CDR3 spells CSVEDWGTSSEQFF. The DNA of the CDR3 is TGCAGCGTTGAAGATTGGGGAACTAGTTCTGAGCAGTTCTTC.

There are many counts of this clonotype. V and J are TRBV29-1 and TRBJ2-1, with D perhaps TRBD2 (6 bases). The CDR3 is made up of 17 amino acids. V was trimmed by 1 base and J by 0 bases, leaving 16 bases between them. The germline CDR1 and CDR2 sequences are SQVTM and ANQGSEA. In DNA, the CDR3 is TGCAGCGTTGAAGGAGGTAGCGGTTTGAGCTCCTACAATGAGCAGTTCTTC. Residues: CSVEGGSGLSSYNEQFF.

The V gene is TRBV20-1, the J gene TRBJ2-7, with 7 positions matching TRBD1. V dropped 0 bases and J dropped 3; count of bases not matched to a gene: 5. In germline, CDR1 is DFQATT, CDR2 SNEGSKA (reference sequence). The CDR3 extends over 14 amino acids. CDR3 bases: TGCAGTGCTAGAGATCTCACAGGGGACTACGAGCAGTACTTC. As protein: CSARDLTGDYEQYF.

This clonotype was counted ten times or more. CDR3 bases: TGTGCCAGCAGTTCTGGAGGACAGGGGTATACTGAAGCTTTCTTT. As protein: CASSSGGQGYTEAFF. The rearrangement joins TRBV28 to TRBJ1-1; 9 nucleotides align to TRBD1. V was pared by 4 bases and J by 5 bases, with 8 bases of the junction left unmatched. CDR3 size: 15 residues. CDR1 is MDHEN, CDR2 SYDVKM, per germline.

This clonotype was observed a handful of times. The rearrangement uses TRBV3-1 and TRBJ2-3; 7 nucleotides line up with TRBD1. The CDR3 sequence is 18 residues long. V was pared by 3 bases and J by 0 bases, with 12 bases of the junction left unmatched. CDR1 LGHDT and CDR2 YNNKEL come from the germline V gene (reference sequence). The CDR3 reads CASSQTLGTATSTDTQYF. The DNA of the CDR3 is TGTGCCAGCAGCCAGACCCTAGGGACAGCCACTAGCACAGATACGCAGTATTTT.

For this clonotype: One base away lies a much larger clone, so this may be a sequencing read error. Since no conserved phenylalanine or tryptophan closes the CDR3, a read error is the likely cause. The chain couples TRBV29-1 to TRBJ2-5; no reliable D call. The CDR3 extends over 11 amino acids. CDR1 SQVTM and CDR2 ANQGSEA come from the germline V gene. Trimming removed 7 bases from V and 5 bases from J, with 11 bases in between. The CDR3 reads CSAEPGETQYL. For the CDR3, the DNA is TGCAGCGCGGAGCCCGGGGAGACCCAGTACCTC.